The 23 T cell receptor beta chains reported below all come from one sample, sequenced in a study of blood T cell repertoires in COVID-19. Assay used: immunoSEQ multiplex PCR; TCRdb lists only in-frame clones, some missing. The sample consists of some 16,000 clones, about 90% of them appearing once. Specimen: peripheral blood. These receptors were taken from a human donor in a cohort sampled during active COVID-19.

This chain uses TRBV11-2 with TRBJ2-7; a possible D gene is TRBD1 (5 bases). The CDR3 has 12 amino acids. In germline, CDR1 is SGHAT, CDR2 FQNNGV. V gave up 8 bases and J gave up 0 bases, with 8 bases separating them. The CDR3 is CASFDSSYEQYF. CDR3 coding DNA: TGTGCCAGCTTTGACAGCTCCTACGAGCAGTACTTC.

The chain employs TRBV5-4 and TRBJ2-1; D is perhaps TRBD2 (5 bases). CDR1 is SGHNT and CDR2 is YYREEE in the germline V gene (reference sequence). This CDR3 has 15 amino acids. Trimming took 5 bases from V and 6 from J, leaving 18 bases between them. CDR3 region: CASSRDPENPNEQFF. The DNA for the CDR3 is TGTGCCAGCAGTCGGGATCCGGAAAACCCCAATGAGCAGTTCTTC.

The chain combines TRBV27 with TRBJ2-3; unclear D gene. The V end was cut by 6 bases, the J end by 3 bases, with 16 bases between. Germline CDR1 MNHEY, CDR2 SMNVEV (reference sequence). CDR3 length: 15 amino acids. The DNA of the CDR3 is TGTGCCAGCAGCCCACGGGTCCAGACTACAGATACGCAGTATTTT. This sequence encodes CASSPRVQTTDTQYF.

The V and J genes are TRBV27 and TRBJ2-1; D gene uncertain. The germline V gene encodes CDR1 MNHEY and CDR2 SMNVEV (reference sequence). Trimming removed 3 bases at V and 8 bases at J, with 14 bases between. This CDR3 has 14 amino acids. As DNA, the CDR3 is TGTGCCAGCAGTTTTGGCGCCCCTCAGGATGAGCAGTTCTTC. This gives the protein CASSFGAPQDEQFF.

The J gene is TRBJ2-3, the V gene TRBV4-2; 8 nucleotides match TRBD1. This CDR3 is 16 amino acids long. CDR1 is LGHNA and CDR2 is YNFKEQ in the germline V gene. V dropped 4 bases and J dropped 3; count of bases not matched to a gene: 9. DNA of the CDR3: TGTGCCAGCAGCCTAAGGGCAGGGGGCCTGACAGATACGCAGTATTTT. Amino acid sequence: CASSLRAGGLTDTQYF.

This clone is a singleton in its sample. This chain uses TRBV6-2 or TRBV6-3 with TRBJ1-2; possible D gene TRBD1, 6 bases. The germline V gene has CDR1 MNHEY and CDR2 SVGEGT. V was shortened by 5 bases and J by 3 bases, with 10 bases between the two germline ends. The CDR3 has 13 residues. The CDR3 loop reads CASSGRGHYGYTF. CDR3 sequence (DNA): TGTGCCAGCAGTGGCAGGGGACACTATGGCTACACCTTC.

J is TRBJ1-1 and V is TRBV4-2, with 7 positions matching TRBD1. Per the germline V gene, CDR1 is LGHNA and CDR2 is YNFKEQ. V shed 3 bases, J shed 3 bases, and the junction held 4 bases outside the gene matches. There are 14 residues in the CDR3. The DNA for the CDR3 is TGTGCCAGCAGCCACAGACAGGGCGACACTGAAGCTTTCTTT. This codes for CASSHRQGDTEAFF.

The CDR3 DNA follows: TGTGCTAGTGGTCGACAGGATACGACGGGGCAGTACTTC. Its protein is CASGRQDTTGQYF. The chain links TRBV12-5 to TRBJ2-7, with a possible D match to TRBD1 (6 bases). Germline-derived CDR1 and CDR2 are LGHNT and FRNRAP. CDR3 length: 13 residues. V was clipped by 5 bases and J by 9 bases, with 17 bases between them. The full variable domain, with the rest looked up from reference TRBV12-5 and TRBJ2-7, is DARVTQTPRHKVTEMGQEVTMRCQPILGHNTVFWYRQTMMQGLELLAYFRNRAPLDDSGMPKDRFSAEMPDATLATLKIQPSEPRDSAVYFCASGRQDTTGQYFGPGTRLTVT.

J is TRBJ1-1 and V is TRBV9; TRBD1 matches 8 bases. In germline, CDR1 is SGDLS, CDR2 YYNGEE. Losses at the gene ends were 4 bases for V and 7 bases for J; bases not matched to a gene: 21. The CDR3 sequence is 18 residues long. The CDR3 sequence is CASSTGQGRNVRPLEAFF. The CDR3 DNA is TGTGCCAGCAGCACCGGACAGGGTAGGAATGTTAGGCCACTTGAAGCTTTCTTT.

The rearrangement links TRBV6-5 to TRBJ1-5, with D perhaps matching TRBD1 (5 bases). Per germline, CDR1 MNHEY and CDR2 SVGAGI. The CDR3 sequence is 12 residues long. Between the trimmed V and J ends, which lost 8 bases and 7 bases, there was a span of 12 bases. DNA of the CDR3: TGTGCCAGCCTGTCAGGGCGGCAGCCCCAGCATTTT. Residues: CASLSGRQPQHF.

The chain recombines TRBV10-3 with TRBJ2-6; the D is unclear. The V end was cut by 5 bases, the J end by 0 bases, with 8 bases between. This CDR3 contains 15 residues. Per the germline V gene, CDR1 is ENHRY and CDR2 is SYGVKD. The CDR3 nucleotides read TGTGCCATCAGTTTAGGAGTCTCTGGGGCCAACGTCCTGACTTTC. This encodes CAISLGVSGANVLTF.

The chain links TRBV19 to TRBJ2-1, with 11 bases aligning to TRBD2. The V segment lost 11 bases and the J segment 12 bases; nucleotides outside the gene matches: 12. This CDR3 contains 13 residues. The V gene's germline CDR1 is LNHDA and CDR2 SQIVND (reference sequence). The CDR3 nucleotides read TGTGCCTGTGTGGGGCTAGCGGGAGGTGGGCAGTTCTTC. Translating gives CACVGLAGGGQFF.

V usage is TRBV28 and J usage is TRBJ2-3, with D unclear. V lost 2 bases and J lost 6, with 9 bases in between. The CDR3 has 13 amino acids. Looked up from germline, CDR1 is MDHEN and CDR2 is SYDVKM. The DNA of the CDR3 is TGTGCCAGCAGTTTAGCTAAGAAGGATACGCAGTATTTT. Translating gives CASSLAKKDTQYF.

This clone was detected once. V usage is TRBV10-1 and J usage is TRBJ2-5, with 15 nucleotides matching TRBD2. The CDR3 contains 18 residues. Germline loops: CDR1 WNHNN, CDR2 SYGVQD (reference sequence). J was trimmed by 5 bases and V by 5 bases; bases with no gene match: 12. DNA for the CDR3: TGCGCCAGCAGTTCGTGGACTAGCGGGAGGGCCTGGAGGGAGACCCAGTACTTC. Translating gives CASSSWTSGRAWRETQYF.

The chain combines TRBV19 with TRBJ2-1, with D unclear. CDR3 length equals 15 residues. V lost 3 bases to trimming and J lost 3 bases, with 12 bases between them. CDR1 LNHDA and CDR2 SQIVND come from the germline V gene (reference sequence). DNA of the CDR3: TGTGCCAGTAGTATTGAGGCCTCTTTCTACAATGAGCAGTTCTTC. This translates into CASSIEASFYNEQFF.

The chain carries TRBV7-9 and TRBJ2-1; no clear D gene. Trimming shortened V by 2 bases and J by 3 bases, and 11 bases separated the two germline ends. CDR3 length: 15 amino acids. Germline V gene data show CDR1 as SEHNR and CDR2 as FQNEAQ (reference sequence). The CDR3 loop is CASSLTVRDYNEQFF. The CDR3 DNA reads as TGTGCCAGCAGCTTAACCGTTCGAGACTACAATGAGCAGTTCTTC.

The chain employs TRBV5-1 and TRBJ2-3; 9 bases agree with TRBD1. Germline V CDR1 and CDR2: SGHRS, YFSETQ. The junction had 8 bases not matched to a gene; V was cut back by 5 bases and J by 10 bases. CDR3 size: 13 residues. CDR3 coding DNA: TGCGCCAGCAGTCTAGATGGGGACAGGGCGCAGTATTTT. It codes for CASSLDGDRAQYF.

This chain uses TRBV3-1 (or the pseudogene TRBV3-2) with TRBJ2-5, with 8 bases matching TRBD2. Losses at the gene ends were 2 bases for V and 0 bases for J; bases not matched to a gene: 5. CDR3 length: 16 residues. The germline V gene has CDR1 LGHDT and CDR2 YNNKEL (reference sequence). The CDR3 reads CASSQTLAGYQETQYF. CDR3 nucleotide sequence: TGTGCCAGCAGCCAAACTCTAGCGGGCTACCAAGAGACCCAGTACTTC.

This clone has just one count. The chain carries TRBV7-9 and TRBJ1-1, with D uncertain. V lost 6 bases and J 3 bases, leaving 17 bases between the germline ends. The CDR3 extends over 15 amino acids. Germline CDR1 SEHNR, CDR2 FQNEAQ (reference sequence). The CDR3 sequence: CASRPPGAGYTEAFF. Written as DNA, the CDR3 is TGTGCCAGCAGACCACCGGGAGCCGGGTACACTGAAGCTTTCTTT.

V usage is TRBV27 and J usage is TRBJ2-3, with D possibly being TRBD2 (6 bases). This CDR3 is built from 13 residues. Germline V lookup: CDR1 MNHEY, CDR2 SMNVEV (reference sequence). The germline V and J ends were trimmed by 1 base and 8 bases, with 10 bases remaining between them. The CDR3 DNA follows: TGTGCCAGCAGTTTATTGTTGGAGGGTACGCAGTATTTT. This encodes CASSLLLEGTQYF.

CDR3: CAWSVPGQVRYF. The CDR3 bases are TGTGCCTGGAGTGTCCCGGGACAGGTCCGGTACTTC. This chain connects TRBV30 to TRBJ2-7; 8 positions agree with TRBD1. With V trimmed by 0 bases and J by 12 bases, 7 bases remained unmatched. Looked up from germline, CDR1 is GTSNPN and CDR2 is SVGIG (reference sequence). This CDR3 spans 12 amino acids.

CDR3 nucleotide sequence: TGTGCCAGCAGTTTCTCCTCCGGGGAGCTGTTTTTT. This codes for CASSFSSGELFF. J is TRBJ2-2 and V is TRBV12-3 or TRBV12-4; D not resolved. There are 12 residues in the CDR3. Between the trimmed V and J ends, which lost 3 bases and 6 bases, there was a span of 5 bases.

V and J are TRBV15 and TRBJ1-2; D call uncertain. This CDR3 region has 18 residues. Germline loops: CDR1 LNHNV, CDR2 YYDKDF (reference sequence). V lost 0 bases and J 0 bases, leaving 17 bases between the germline ends. DNA for the CDR3: TGTGCCACCAGCAGAGATGGTACCGCTCGAGGCGCTAACTATGGCTACACCTTC. Translation gives CATSRDGTARGANYGYTF.